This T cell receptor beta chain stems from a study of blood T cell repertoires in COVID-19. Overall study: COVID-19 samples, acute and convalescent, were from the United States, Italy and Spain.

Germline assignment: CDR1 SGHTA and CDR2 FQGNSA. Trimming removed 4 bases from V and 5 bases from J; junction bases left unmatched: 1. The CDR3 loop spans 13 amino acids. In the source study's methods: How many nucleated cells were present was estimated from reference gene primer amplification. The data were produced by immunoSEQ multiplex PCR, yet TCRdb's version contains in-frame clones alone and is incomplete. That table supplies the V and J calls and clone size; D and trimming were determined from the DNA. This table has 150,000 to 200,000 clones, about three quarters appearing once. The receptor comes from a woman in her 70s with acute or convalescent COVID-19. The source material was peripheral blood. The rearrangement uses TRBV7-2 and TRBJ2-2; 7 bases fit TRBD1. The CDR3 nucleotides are TGTGCCAGCAGCTCGACAGGGACCGGGGAGCTGTTTTTT. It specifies CASSSTGTGELFF.